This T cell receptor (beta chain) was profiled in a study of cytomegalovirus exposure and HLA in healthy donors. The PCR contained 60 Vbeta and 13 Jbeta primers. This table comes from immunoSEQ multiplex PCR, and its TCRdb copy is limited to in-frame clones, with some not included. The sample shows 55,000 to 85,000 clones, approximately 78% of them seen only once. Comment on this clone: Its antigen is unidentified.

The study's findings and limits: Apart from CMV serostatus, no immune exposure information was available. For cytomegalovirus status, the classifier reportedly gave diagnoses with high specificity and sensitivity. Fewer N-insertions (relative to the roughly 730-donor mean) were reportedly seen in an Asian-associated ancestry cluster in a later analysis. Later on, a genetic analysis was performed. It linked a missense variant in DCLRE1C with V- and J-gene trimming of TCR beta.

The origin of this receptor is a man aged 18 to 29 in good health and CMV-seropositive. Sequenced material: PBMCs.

The CDR3 sequence is CVSSLLPGVSGANVLTF. DNA of the CDR3: TGTGTTAGCAGCTTACTCCCGGGGGTGTCTGGGGCCAACGTCCTGACTTTC. The J gene is TRBJ2-6, the V gene TRBV7-7; possibly TRBD2 for D (6 bases). Germline-derived CDR1 and CDR2 are SSHAT and FNYEAQ (reference sequence). This CDR3 is built from 17 residues.